The next 16 T cell receptor beta chains were all read from a single sample in a study of blood T cell repertoires in COVID-19. Sequencing used immunoSEQ multiplex PCR; TCRdb keeps in-frame clones, though not all of them. Among some 130,000 clones listed, 70% to 85% were seen once. Material for sequencing was peripheral blood. These receptor sequences come from a woman older than 75 with acute or convalescent COVID-19.

About this clone: Germline and junction disagree at one end, which may indicate a read error. This rearrangement joins TRBV7-7 to TRBJ2-2, with 11 bases matching TRBD1. The CDR3 sequence is 16 residues long. Germline CDR1 and CDR2: SSHAT and FNYEAQ (reference sequence). This CDR3 reads CASSPGQGANTGELFF. Written as DNA, the CDR3 is TGTGCTAGCAGCCCCGGACAGGGGGCAAACACCGGGGAGCTGTTTTTT.

The V and J genes are TRBV7-2 and TRBJ1-1; D gene unclear. Germline V CDR1 and CDR2: SGHTA, FQGNSA. V lost 2 bases and J lost 0, with 13 bases in between. The CDR3 spans 16 residues. Here the CDR3 DNA reads TGTGCCAGCAGCTTAAGTGTCGGGAACTTGAACACTGAAGCTTTCTTT. Translation gives CASSLSVGNLNTEAFF.

The V and J genes are TRBV20-1 and TRBJ2-7, with 7 bases identical to TRBD1. The CDR3 is 12 amino acids. Germline V CDR1 and CDR2: DFQATT, SNEGSKA (reference sequence). V shed 3 bases and J 7 bases; nucleotides not matched to a gene: 6. CDR3 in DNA: TGCAGTGCTAGTGGGGACAGCCCTGAGCAGTACTTC. Its translation: CSASGDSPEQYF.

This clone was seen a single time. The chain combines TRBV6-6 with TRBJ2-1, with TRBD1 matching over 8 bases. Germline-derived CDR1 and CDR2 are MNHNY and SVGAGI (reference sequence). V dropped 7 bases and J dropped 8; count of bases not matched to a gene: 10. This CDR3 region has 14 residues. The CDR3 region has the DNA TGTGCCAGCACCGTCGACAGGGGATTTTATGAGCAGTTCTTC. Encoded protein: CASTVDRGFYEQFF.

The chain has TRBV3-1 (or the pseudogene TRBV3-2) and TRBJ1-6; 11 positions match TRBD1. Germline CDR1 and CDR2: LGHDT and YNNKEL (reference sequence). The CDR3 covers 15 residues. Trimming took 4 bases from V and 7 from J; bases not matched to a gene: 3. The CDR3: CASSLRTGGNSPLHF. The CDR3 coding sequence is TGTGCCAGCAGCCTACGGACAGGGGGCAATTCACCCCTCCACTTT.

This rearrangement joins TRBV5-4 to TRBJ2-2; 14 positions match TRBD2. The CDR3 runs to 16 residues. Germline-derived CDR1 and CDR2 are SGHNT and YYREEE (reference sequence). Germline trimming cut 4 bases from V and 5 bases from J; bases unmatched to any gene: 4. The DNA for the CDR3 is TGTGCCAGCAGCCCGAGACTAGCGGGAGGGACCGGGGAGCTGTTTTTT. Its protein product is CASSPRLAGGTGELFF.

This clone was recorded once. The rearrangement links TRBV6-5 to TRBJ1-3; no clear D gene. Trimming shortened V by 2 bases and J by 3 bases, and 14 bases separated the two germline ends. Germline lookup yields CDR1 MNHEY and CDR2 SVGAGI. The CDR3 totals 16 residues. The CDR3 region has the DNA TGTGCCAGCAGTTACAGTGGCGGGTCTCTTGGAAACACCATATATTTT. Its translation is CASSYSGGSLGNTIYF.

The rearrangement uses TRBV4-3 and TRBJ2-7; TRBD1 might be the D (6 bases). The CDR3 has 17 residues. Germline V gives CDR1 LGHNA, CDR2 YSLEER. Trimming removed 1 base at V and 4 bases at J, with 20 bases between. The CDR3 DNA sequence: TGCGCCAGCAGCCAAGTATGGGCTATCGGACAGACGTACGAGCAGTACTTC. This translates into CASSQVWAIGQTYEQYF.

The CDR3 reads CASSPNKTLTSGASYEQYF. CDR3 DNA sequence: TGCGCCAGCAGCCCAAATAAAACCTTAACTAGCGGGGCCTCCTACGAGCAGTACTTC. The chain recombines TRBV5-1 with TRBJ2-7; 10 nucleotides match TRBD2. CDR1 is SGHRS and CDR2 is YFSETQ in the germline V gene. The CDR3 loop spans 19 amino acids. The J segment lost 0 bases and the V segment lost 4 bases, leaving 16 bases of the junction unmatched.

This chain connects TRBV4-2 to TRBJ1-2, with D uncertain. CDR3 length equals 14 residues. CDR1 is LGHNA and CDR2 is YNFKEQ in the germline V gene. The ends were cut back, 3 bases at V and 8 bases at J, with 16 bases in the middle. In DNA form, the CDR3 reads TGTGCCAGCAGCCACCACGGGGTGGAAGGGGGCTACACCTTC. Its translation: CASSHHGVEGGYTF.

The chain joins TRBV10-1 to TRBJ2-5; 10 bases align to TRBD1. The CDR3 sequence is 15 residues long. The germline gives CDR1 WNHNN, CDR2 SYGVQD (reference sequence). With V trimmed by 3 bases and J by 4 bases, 5 bases remained unmatched. Here the CDR3 DNA reads TGCGCCAGCAGTGACCCGGGACAGGGGTCAGAGACCCAGTACTTC. Translating it yields CASSDPGQGSETQYF.

V usage is TRBV5-4 and J usage is TRBJ2-7; either TRBD1 or TRBD2 may fit D (5 bases each). Trimming took 4 bases from V and 2 from J, leaving 16 bases between them. The germline V gene encodes CDR1 SGHNT and CDR2 YYREEE (reference sequence). The CDR3 runs 15 residues. CDR3 region: CASSLEAGKTYEQYF. Written as DNA, the CDR3 is TGTGCCAGCAGCCTGGAGGCAGGGAAAACCTACGAGCAGTACTTC. The full variable domain, its missing parts supplied by reference TRBV5-4 and TRBJ2-7, is ETGVTQSPTHLIKTRGQQVTLRCSSQSGHNTVSWYQQALGQGPQFIFQYYREEENGRGNFPPRFSGLQFPNYSSELNVNALELDDSALYLCASSLEAGKTYEQYFGPGTRLTVT.

The CDR3: CASSQVGASGEKLFF. CDR3 bases: TGCGCCAGCAGCCAAGTGGGGGCATCGGGTGAAAAACTGTTTTTT. The chain recombines TRBV4-1 with TRBJ1-4; a weak D match, TRBD1 (6 bases). The CDR3 consists of 15 residues. V lost 1 base to trimming and J lost 7 bases, with 13 bases between them. Per the germline V gene, CDR1 is MGHRA and CDR2 is YSYEKL.

The chain uses TRBV5-4 and TRBJ1-2; 8 bases line up with TRBD1. This CDR3 has 17 residues. After removal of 2 bases from V and 3 bases from J, the junction contained 12 bases not matched to a gene. Per the germline V gene, CDR1 is SGHNT and CDR2 is YYREEE (reference sequence). The CDR3 nucleotides are TGTGCCAGCAGCTTCGGACAGGTAGCGACAGGGGACTATGGCTACACCTTC. Protein sequence: CASSFGQVATGDYGYTF.

The rearrangement links TRBV29-1 to TRBJ1-1, with 10 bases fitting TRBD1. After removal of 7 bases from V and 5 bases from J, the junction contained 4 bases not matched to a gene. The CDR3 consists of 12 residues. The germline V gene encodes CDR1 SQVTM and CDR2 ANQGSEA. In DNA, the CDR3 is TGCAGCGGCGGACAGGGGGTTACTGAAGCTTTCTTT. Translated, it gives CSGGQGVTEAFF. The full variable domain, its missing parts supplied by reference TRBV29-1 and TRBJ1-1, is SAVISQKPSRDICQRGTSLTIQCQVDSQVTMMFWYRQQPGQSLTLIATANQGSEATYESGFVIDKFPISRPNLTFSTLTVSNMSPEDSSIYLCSGGQGVTEAFFGQGTRLTVV.

The rearrangement joins TRBV5-1 to TRBJ1-4; tentatively, D is TRBD1 (5 bases). V dropped 0 bases and J dropped 8 bases, with 14 bases sitting between them. Germline lookup yields CDR1 SGHRS and CDR2 YFSETQ. This CDR3 region has 15 residues. The CDR3 spells CASSLEGALSEKLFF. The CDR3 DNA is TGCGCCAGCAGCTTGGAAGGGGCCCTTTCCGAAAAACTGTTTTTT.